These 15 T cell receptor beta chains were sequenced from one sample in a study of T-cell reconstitution after alpha-beta-depleted transplantation in children. Preparation of the TCRbeta library used unique molecular identifiers. Each CDR3 protein gets one entry after TCRdb re-called the PCR reads with MiXCR. Among about 690,000 distinct CDR3 sequences listed, approximately 17% were seen once. Sample: PBMCs from the stem cell graft donor, taken from the stem cell graft. These receptors all stem from a human donor who donated a stem cell graft to a child with acute myeloid leukemia.

This clonotype was detected many times. J is TRBJ2-3 and V is TRBV12-3 or TRBV12-4; 9 positions match TRBD2. The CDR3 length is 13 residues. J gave up 10 bases and V 5 bases, and 7 bases lay outside the gene matches. The CDR3 DNA reads TGTGCCAGCAGTCTACAACCTAGCGGGGCGCAGTATTTT. As protein: CASSLQPSGAQYF.

In its sample, this clonotype was seen many times. The CDR3 is CSASDGVSSTDTQYF. Here the CDR3 DNA reads TGCAGTGCTTCGGACGGCGTATCTAGCACAGATACGCAGTATTTT. The rearrangement links TRBV20-1 to TRBJ2-3; D not resolved. Trimming took off 5 bases at V and 0 bases at J, with 15 bases between the two ends. Germline-derived CDR1 and CDR2 are DFQATT and SNEGSKA (reference sequence). The CDR3 loop spans 15 amino acids.

This clonotype was counted ten times or more. This chain joins TRBV20-1 and TRBJ2-7, with TRBD1 matching over 8 bases. Germline V gives CDR1 DFQATT, CDR2 SNEGSKA (reference sequence). The CDR3 is 14 amino acids. Germline trimming cut 3 bases from V and 4 bases from J; bases unmatched to any gene: 8. CDR3 nucleotides: TGCAGTGCTAGCCCGAGGACAGGGAGTTACGAGCAGTACGTC. As protein: CSASPRTGSYEQYV.

The chain combines TRBV7-2 with TRBJ2-3; unclear D gene. CDR3 length equals 14 residues. Looked up from germline, CDR1 is SGHTA and CDR2 is FQGNSA. V lost 1 base and J 2 bases, leaving 7 bases between the germline ends. The CDR3 DNA is TGTGCCAGCAGCTTAGTTGTTAACACAGATACGCAGTATTTT. It codes for CASSLVVNTDTQYF. The variable domain in full, with the rest retrieved from reference TRBV7-2 and TRBJ2-3, is GAGVSQSPSNKVTEKGKDVELRCDPISGHTALYWYRQSLGQGLEFLIYFQGNSAPDKSGLPSDRFSAERTGGSVSTLTIQRTQQEDSAVYLCASSLVVNTDTQYFGPGTRLTVL.

This clonotype turned up a few times. V and J are TRBV28 and TRBJ2-7; 7 nucleotides agree with TRBD1. Germline CDR1 and CDR2: MDHEN and SYDVKM. V shed 2 bases and J 5 bases; nucleotides not matched to a gene: 12. CDR3 length equals 16 residues. CDR3 bases: TGTGCCAGCAGTTTAACCCGCAAAAAGGGGGCCCACGAGCAGTACTTC. It specifies CASSLTRKKGAHEQYF. The full variable domain, in which reference TRBV28 and TRBJ2-7 provide the parts outside the CDR3, is DVKVTQSSRYLVKRTGEKVFLECVQDMDHENMFWYRQDPGLGLRLIYFSYDVKMKEKGDIPEGYSVSREKKERFSLILESASTNQTSMYLCASSLTRKKGAHEQYFGPGTRLTVT.

This rearrangement joins TRBV25-1 to TRBJ1-4, with no clear D. The CDR3 length is 14 residues. Trimming stripped 0 bases from V and 8 bases from J, with 10 bases between. From germline, CDR1 is MGHDK and CDR2 SYGVNS. The CDR3 nucleotides are TGTGCCAGCAGTGAATATACGGGAGACGAAAAACTGTTTTTT. Its protein is CASSEYTGDEKLFF.

This clonotype was detected only a few times. J is TRBJ2-7 and V is TRBV12-3 or TRBV12-4, with TRBD1 as a possible D gene (6 bases). Trimming took 7 bases from V and 2 from J, leaving 15 bases between them. The CDR3 length is 14 residues. The CDR3 sequence: CASTLQQGPYEQYF. The CDR3 DNA reads TGTGCCAGCACCTTACAACAGGGACCCTACGAGCAGTACTTC.

This clonotype was counted ten times or more. A junction boundary mismatches the germline segment, possibly from a read error. V is TRBV5-1 and J is TRBJ1-6; D is perhaps TRBD1 (6 bases). The germline CDR1 and CDR2 sequences are SGHRS and YFSETQ. The length of the CDR3 is 14 residues. The CDR3 reads CASSPGQQNSPLHF. CDR3 nucleotides: TGTGCCAGCAGCCCCGGACAGCAGAATTCACCCCTCCACTTT.

This clonotype was seen many times. The V and J genes are TRBV20-1 and TRBJ2-2; D ambiguous. The CDR3 consists of 13 residues. Germline V CDR1 and CDR2: DFQATT, SNEGSKA (reference sequence). V dropped 2 bases and J dropped 8 bases, with 12 bases sitting between them. CDR3 sequence (DNA): TGCAGTGCTAGAAGCGAGGCCGGAGGGGAGCTGTTTTTT. This sequence encodes CSARSEAGGELFF.

The chain employs TRBV21-1 and TRBJ2-2; the tabulated D call, TRBD1, remains unverified against the DNA. TRBV21-1 is a pseudogene. The CDR3 runs to 15 residues. Written as DNA, the CDR3 is TGTGCCAGCAGCAACCTGGGACAGAACACCGGGGAGCTGTTTTTT. This encodes CASSNLGQNTGELFF.

This clonotype was picked up a small number of times. The chain combines TRBV12-3 or TRBV12-4 with TRBJ2-4, with D perhaps assigned TRBD1 or TRBD2 (8 bases each). V was trimmed by 5 bases and J by 3 bases, leaving 17 bases between them. The CDR3 covers 16 residues. CDR3 residues: CASSHSGTGGKNIQYF. The CDR3 coding sequence is TGTGCCAGCAGTCATAGCGGGACAGGAGGCAAAAACATTCAGTACTTC.

There are many counts of this clonotype. The V and J genes are TRBV29-1 and TRBJ2-6; no reliable D call. Trimming stripped 5 bases from V and 6 bases from J, with 8 bases between. The CDR3 runs 12 residues. CDR1 SQVTM and CDR2 ANQGSEA come from the germline V gene. CDR3 loop: CSVSLAANVLTF. Here the CDR3 DNA reads TGCAGCGTTTCTTTGGCGGCCAACGTCCTGACTTTC.

At least ten counts were recorded for this clonotype. J is TRBJ2-3 and V is TRBV12-3 or TRBV12-4; no clear D. This CDR3 has 14 amino acids. Trimming removed 6 bases at V and 3 bases at J, with 13 bases between. The CDR3 DNA reads as TGTGCCAGCAGCTTCGGAGTAGGGACAGATACGCAGTATTTT. It yields the protein CASSFGVGTDTQYF.

V and J are TRBV20-1 and TRBJ2-5, with D perhaps matching TRBD2 (6 bases). Germline V gives CDR1 DFQATT, CDR2 SNEGSKA (reference sequence). Trimming left V 0 bases short and J 4 bases short, with 15 bases between. The CDR3 has 15 residues. DNA for the CDR3: TGCAGTGCTAGAGACGGCGGGGACGGCCGAGAGACCCAGTACTTC. As protein: CSARDGGDGRETQYF.

This clonotype was seen only a few times. V usage is TRBV20-1 and J usage is TRBJ2-5, with 13 bases lining up with TRBD2. There are 16 residues in the CDR3. From germline, CDR1 is DFQATT and CDR2 SNEGSKA (reference sequence). The junction had 8 bases not matched to a gene; V was cut back by 5 bases and J by 2 bases. CDR3 residues: CSASGTSGERQETQYF. The CDR3 coding sequence is TGCAGTGCTTCCGGGACTAGCGGGGAGAGGCAAGAGACCCAGTACTTC.